A selection of T cell receptor beta chains follows, all from one sample in a study of blood T cells in healthy people across ages. In TCRdb, the 5' RACE reads were re-called with MiXCR into one record per CDR3 protein. The table lists 800,000 or so distinct CDR3 sequences, less than 80% of them singletons. The sequencing input was blood. The receptors derive from a man aged 25 to 40 in good health. The CDR3 runs from the conserved cysteine through the conserved F or W. Each record gives: D gene, J gene, V gene, clone size, CDR3 DNA, CDR3 protein. D genes are given only for firm matches. The size of a clone is reported for some rows only, either as once, few or many, or as a class for expanded clones.

d_gene: .; j_gene: TRBJ1-2; v_gene: TRBV7-2; abundance: .; CDR3nt: TGTGCCAGCAGCTTAGCCATGTACTATGGCTACACCTTC; CDR3aa: CASSLAMYYGYTF
d_gene: .; j_gene: TRBJ1-2; v_gene: TRBV12-3/TRBV12-4; abundance: .; CDR3nt: TGTGCCAGCAGCCGCGCCTCCGGGACCTCTAACTATGGCTACACCTTC; CDR3aa: CASSRASGTSNYGYTF
d_gene: .; j_gene: TRBJ1-6; v_gene: TRBV2; abundance: .; CDR3nt: TGTGCCAGCAGGAATTCCGGGGGTGACAATTCACCCCTCCACTTT; CDR3aa: CASRNSGGDNSPLHF
d_gene: TRBD1; j_gene: TRBJ2-7; v_gene: TRBV4-1; abundance: .; CDR3nt: TGCGCCAGCACCCCGACAGGGGAAAACTACGAGCAGTACTTC; CDR3aa: CASTPTGENYEQYF
d_gene: .; j_gene: TRBJ2-1; v_gene: TRBV20-1; abundance: .; CDR3nt: TGCAGTGCCCCGATGAGGGGGATAAACAATGAGCAGTTCTTC; CDR3aa: CSAPMRGINNEQFF
d_gene: .; j_gene: TRBJ2-7; v_gene: TRBV7-2; abundance: few; CDR3nt: TGTGCCAGCAGTAGGGCAGGGTACGAGCAGTACTTC; CDR3aa: CASSRAGYEQYF
d_gene: .; j_gene: TRBJ2-3; v_gene: TRBV5-1; abundance: once; CDR3nt: TGCGCCAGCAGCCCGGATTCCCCAGATACGCAGTATTTT; CDR3aa: CASSPDSPDTQYF
d_gene: .; j_gene: TRBJ2-1; v_gene: TRBV7-2; abundance: few; CDR3nt: TGTGCCAGCAGCTTGTCGGGGGCTTGGAATGAGCAGTTCTTC; CDR3aa: CASSLSGAWNEQFF
d_gene: .; j_gene: TRBJ1-5; v_gene: TRBV20-1; abundance: .; CDR3nt: TGCAGTGTGGTAACGGGGGTAGGAAATCAGCCCCAGCATTTT; CDR3aa: CSVVTGVGNQPQHF
d_gene: .; j_gene: TRBJ2-5; v_gene: TRBV5-4; abundance: once; CDR3nt: TGTGCCAGCAGCTCCGGGGGGCCGAGAAATGAGCAGTACTTC; CDR3aa: CASSSGGPRNEQYF
d_gene: .; j_gene: TRBJ2-1; v_gene: TRBV29-1; abundance: few; CDR3nt: TGCAGCGTTGACTTGGGGTCGGCCCCGGATGAGCAGTTCTTC; CDR3aa: CSVDLGSAPDEQFF
d_gene: TRBD2; j_gene: TRBJ2-5; v_gene: TRBV7-9; abundance: .; CDR3nt: TGTGCCAGCAGCTTAGTAGCTAGCGGGGGATACCAAGAGGCCCAGTACTTC; CDR3aa: CASSLVASGGYQEAQYF
d_gene: .; j_gene: TRBJ2-1; v_gene: TRBV14; abundance: .; CDR3nt: TGTGCCAGCAGCTCTACGGGAGTCAGCGAGCAGTTCTTC; CDR3aa: CASSSTGVSEQFF
d_gene: TRBD2; j_gene: TRBJ2-1; v_gene: TRBV7-2; abundance: .; CDR3nt: TGTGCCAGCAGGCGTCTTAGCGGGGGGGCCTACAATGAGCAGTTCTTC; CDR3aa: CASRRLSGGAYNEQFF
d_gene: .; j_gene: TRBJ1-4; v_gene: TRBV3-1; abundance: .; CDR3nt: TGTGCCAGCAGCCAAGCAGATGCGAAGCAGTTTTTT; CDR3aa: CASSQADAKQFF
d_gene: .; j_gene: TRBJ2-7; v_gene: TRBV7-8; abundance: .; CDR3nt: TGTGCCAGCAGACTCATCGGCATTCGCTCCTACAATGAGCAGTACTTC; CDR3aa: CASRLIGIRSYNEQYF
d_gene: .; j_gene: TRBJ2-5; v_gene: TRBV15; abundance: .; CDR3nt: TGTGCCACCAGCGGTCGACTAGGATCAGAGACCCAGTACTTC; CDR3aa: CATSGRLGSETQYF
d_gene: TRBD1; j_gene: TRBJ2-1; v_gene: TRBV28; abundance: many; CDR3nt: TGTGCCAGCAGTTTTGTACAGGGGGCCAGCTCCTACAATGAGCAGTTCTTC; CDR3aa: CASSFVQGASSYNEQFF
d_gene: .; j_gene: TRBJ2-5; v_gene: TRBV29-1; abundance: .; CDR3nt: TGCAGCGTTGAGCTTCGTATCCGGCTAGCGCCGGGAGAGACCCAGTACTTC; CDR3aa: CSVELRIRLAPGETQYF
d_gene: .; j_gene: TRBJ2-5; v_gene: TRBV7-2; abundance: .; CDR3nt: TGTGCCAGCAGCTTGAGTTCGGACCGTCAGCAGTACTTC; CDR3aa: CASSLSSDRQQYF
d_gene: .; j_gene: TRBJ2-3; v_gene: TRBV14; abundance: .; CDR3nt: TGTGCCAGCAGCCAATTCGGAGGAGAGGGGGGGCACACAGATACGCAGTATTTT; CDR3aa: CASSQFGGEGGHTDTQYF
d_gene: .; j_gene: TRBJ1-4; v_gene: TRBV20-1; abundance: .; CDR3nt: TGCAGTGCTCAATCTCGGGGAGCTAATGAAGAACTGTTTTTT; CDR3aa: CSAQSRGANEELFF
d_gene: .; j_gene: TRBJ2-5; v_gene: TRBV7-2; abundance: .; CDR3nt: TGTGCCAGCAGCCCCAGTCATGGTGTGGAGACCCAGTACTTC; CDR3aa: CASSPSHGVETQYF
d_gene: .; j_gene: TRBJ2-4; v_gene: TRBV6-5; abundance: .; CDR3nt: TGTGCCAGCAGTCCCGGGGCAGAAAACATTCAGTACTTC; CDR3aa: CASSPGAENIQYF
d_gene: TRBD2; j_gene: TRBJ2-7; v_gene: TRBV6-5; abundance: .; CDR3nt: TGTGCCAGCAGTTACCGGGCGCCTGGGACTAGCGGGTACGAGCAGTACTTC; CDR3aa: CASSYRAPGTSGYEQYF
d_gene: .; j_gene: TRBJ1-2; v_gene: TRBV7-2; abundance: few; CDR3nt: TGTGCCAGCAGCTCCGTTGGGGGGGTCCGCTATGGCTACACCTTC; CDR3aa: CASSSVGGVRYGYTF
d_gene: TRBD1; j_gene: TRBJ2-6; v_gene: TRBV4-1; abundance: .; CDR3nt: TGCGCCAGCAGCCGTACCGACAGGGGGCCCGGGGCCAACGTCCTGACTTTC; CDR3aa: CASSRTDRGPGANVLTF
d_gene: TRBD1; j_gene: TRBJ2-5; v_gene: TRBV27; abundance: few; CDR3nt: TGTGCCAGCAGTTTAGGGACAGTAGAGACCCAGTACTTC; CDR3aa: CASSLGTVETQYF
d_gene: .; j_gene: TRBJ1-5; v_gene: TRBV2; abundance: .; CDR3nt: TGTGCCAGCAGTGAAGAACCCCGGGGCAATCAGCCCCAGCATTTT; CDR3aa: CASSEEPRGNQPQHF
d_gene: .; j_gene: TRBJ2-7; v_gene: TRBV6-6; abundance: few; CDR3nt: TGTGCCAGCAGTTATCCTCTGTACTTC; CDR3aa: CASSYPLYF
d_gene: .; j_gene: TRBJ1-2; v_gene: TRBV14; abundance: few; CDR3nt: TGTGCCAGCAGCCGCCAAATAGGAGGGAGAGGCTACACCTTC; CDR3aa: CASSRQIGGRGYTF
d_gene: .; j_gene: TRBJ2-1; v_gene: TRBV13; abundance: .; CDR3nt: TGTGCCAGCAGCTTAGGGGCCAAAACCTACAATGAGCAGTTCTTC; CDR3aa: CASSLGAKTYNEQFF
d_gene: TRBD1; j_gene: TRBJ2-7; v_gene: TRBV5-1; abundance: .; CDR3nt: TGCGCCAGCAGCCCAAACCCGGACAGGAGATCCTACGAGCAGTACTTC; CDR3aa: CASSPNPDRRSYEQYF
d_gene: TRBD2; j_gene: TRBJ2-7; v_gene: TRBV12-3/TRBV12-4; abundance: few; CDR3nt: TGTGCCAGCAGTTCGTCGCGGGGGGCCTACGAGCAGTACTTC; CDR3aa: CASSSSRGAYEQYF
d_gene: .; j_gene: TRBJ1-1; v_gene: TRBV7-2; abundance: .; CDR3nt: TGTGCCAGCACCTCCATTGCGGGGAACACTGAAGCTTTCTTT; CDR3aa: CASTSIAGNTEAFF
d_gene: .; j_gene: TRBJ2-2; v_gene: TRBV6-1; abundance: .; CDR3nt: TGTGCCAGCAGTGAACAGGAGCCCGGGACCGGGGAGCTGTTTTTT; CDR3aa: CASSEQEPGTGELFF
d_gene: .; j_gene: TRBJ2-6; v_gene: TRBV27; abundance: .; CDR3nt: TGTGCCAGCAGTTTAGGGGCGGGGGGGGCCAACGTCCTGACTTTC; CDR3aa: CASSLGAGGANVLTF
d_gene: .; j_gene: TRBJ1-1; v_gene: TRBV7-2; abundance: .; CDR3nt: TGTGCCAGCAGCCCGGACGGAATGAGCACTGAAGCTTTCTTT; CDR3aa: CASSPDGMSTEAFF
d_gene: .; j_gene: TRBJ2-4; v_gene: TRBV28; abundance: many; CDR3nt: TGTGCCAGCAGAAAATCACCTTCCAAAAACATTCAGTACTTC; CDR3aa: CASRKSPSKNIQYF
d_gene: .; j_gene: TRBJ2-7; v_gene: TRBV5-5; abundance: .; CDR3nt: TGTGCCAGCCTCCAGGCGGGTTACGAGCAGTACTTC; CDR3aa: CASLQAGYEQYF
d_gene: .; j_gene: TRBJ2-1; v_gene: TRBV12-3/TRBV12-4; abundance: few; CDR3nt: TGTGCCAGCACGCTGTCCTCGGGACGGGATGAGCAGTTCTTC; CDR3aa: CASTLSSGRDEQFF
d_gene: .; j_gene: TRBJ1-2; v_gene: TRBV20-1; abundance: .; CDR3nt: TGCAGTGCCACTTCGGAGACTCTTGGCTACACCTTC; CDR3aa: CSATSETLGYTF
d_gene: .; j_gene: TRBJ2-1; v_gene: TRBV4-3; abundance: many; CDR3nt: TGCGCCAGCAGCTACAGGGAGGGGGTGGCCGATGAGCAGTTCTTC; CDR3aa: CASSYREGVADEQFF
d_gene: TRBD1; j_gene: TRBJ2-7; v_gene: TRBV6-1; abundance: .; CDR3nt: TGTGCCAGCAGTGAAGGGACAGGGGTTACCTACGAGCAGTACTTC; CDR3aa: CASSEGTGVTYEQYF
d_gene: TRBD1; j_gene: TRBJ2-5; v_gene: TRBV10-2; abundance: .; CDR3nt: TGCGCCAGCACCCCGATCGGGACAGACCAAGAGACCCAGTACTTC; CDR3aa: CASTPIGTDQETQYF
d_gene: .; j_gene: TRBJ2-7; v_gene: TRBV29-1; abundance: .; CDR3nt: TGCAGCGTTGAAAGCCTTGGACACCCCTCCTACGAGCAGTACTTC; CDR3aa: CSVESLGHPSYEQYF
d_gene: .; j_gene: TRBJ2-2; v_gene: TRBV6-1; abundance: .; CDR3nt: TGTGCCAGCAGTGAAGAGGGCGGGAACACCGGGGAGCTGTTTTTT; CDR3aa: CASSEEGGNTGELFF
d_gene: .; j_gene: TRBJ2-7; v_gene: TRBV4-2; abundance: .; CDR3nt: TGTGCCAGCAGCCAAGATCCGGCGAGCTCCTACGAGCAGTACTTC; CDR3aa: CASSQDPASSYEQYF
d_gene: .; j_gene: TRBJ1-2; v_gene: TRBV7-9; abundance: .; CDR3nt: TGTGCCAGCAGCTTAGTCAACAGCAACTATGGCTACACCTTC; CDR3aa: CASSLVNSNYGYTF
d_gene: .; j_gene: TRBJ1-4; v_gene: TRBV13; abundance: .; CDR3nt: TGTGCCAGCAGCCAAGGGGGGATACCGGGGGAAAAACTGTTTTTT; CDR3aa: CASSQGGIPGEKLFF
d_gene: TRBD1; j_gene: TRBJ1-2; v_gene: TRBV7-2; abundance: few; CDR3nt: TGTGCCAGCACCCTGCCGGAGACAGGGGGCCTACTAGGTGGCTACACCTTC; CDR3aa: CASTLPETGGLLGGYTF
d_gene: TRBD1; j_gene: TRBJ1-2; v_gene: TRBV7-2; abundance: .; CDR3nt: TGTGCCAGCAGCTTAGCCCAGGGGGCTAATGGCTACACCTTC; CDR3aa: CASSLAQGANGYTF
d_gene: .; j_gene: TRBJ1-2; v_gene: TRBV7-9; abundance: .; CDR3nt: TGTGCCAGCGCCCCGGCCCGGGACAACTATGGCTACACCTTC; CDR3aa: CASAPARDNYGYTF
d_gene: TRBD2; j_gene: TRBJ2-1; v_gene: TRBV2; abundance: .; CDR3nt: TGTGCCAGCAGAGCGGGGAGGAATGAGCAGTTCTTC; CDR3aa: CASRAGRNEQFF
d_gene: .; j_gene: TRBJ1-2; v_gene: TRBV2; abundance: .; CDR3nt: TGTGCCAGCAGTGAGAGGTTCTCCTATGGCTACACCTTC; CDR3aa: CASSERFSYGYTF
d_gene: .; j_gene: TRBJ2-1; v_gene: TRBV20-1; abundance: .; CDR3nt: TGCAGTGCCCGAGAGGTGCGTCGAGCCTACAATGAGCAGTTCTTC; CDR3aa: CSAREVRRAYNEQFF
d_gene: TRBD2; j_gene: TRBJ2-7; v_gene: TRBV9; abundance: .; CDR3nt: TGTGCCAGCAGCGTGGTAGCGGGGGCCTACGAGCAGTACTTC; CDR3aa: CASSVVAGAYEQYF
d_gene: .; j_gene: TRBJ2-1; v_gene: TRBV11-1; abundance: .; CDR3nt: TGTGCCAGCAGCTTTTTTCTCTTCGATGAGCAGTTCTTC; CDR3aa: CASSFFLFDEQFF